This record concerns one T cell receptor (beta chain) sequence. Its antigen is not yet known. Per-nucleotide qualities are absent, and no much larger clonotype sits a single base away. Other DNA sequences within the sample encode an identical CDR3. The source of the sample is a study of cytomegalovirus exposure and HLA in healthy donors (dated by TCRdb to 2016 to 2017). At the level of the whole study: An earlier analysis of some 620 of the donors reported about 260 Gb of sequence data and some 110 million unique TCR beta sequences obtained from around 170 million T cells. About 280 gigabases of sequencing data and approximately 93 million unique TCR sequences were included in an early release covering roughly 600 HLA-typed donors. Of the roughly 410 genotyped donors, less than 90% were placed in the genetic ancestry cluster associated with self-reported Caucasian donors. The study aimed to test whether cataloging public T cell receptors could reveal signatures of past pathogen exposure. The study used immunosequencing to profile the T cell repertoires of about 670 subjects and linked those repertoires to cytomegalovirus serostatus. In addition to the first cohort of 666 subjects, a separate validation cohort of about 120 different subjects was used. The study combined high-throughput TCR immunosequencing, statistical association of individual TCRs with disease status, and machine learning to predict cytomegalovirus infection status. To study patterns of TCR occurrence, a later analysis re-analyzed previously published TCR beta repertoires from just over 650 donors and added high-resolution HLA genotyping. In the later analysis, no new phenotypic data were used to find candidate immune exposures; instead, reliance was placed on TCR beta sequences and their occurrence across donors. An earlier analysis of roughly 580 of the donors used high-throughput TCR beta sequencing to judge whether each TCR beta V gene segment behaved as functional or pseudogenic. Donor age, sex, ethnicity and CMV serostatus were compiled together with the repertoire data. A later genetic analysis used genome-wide SNP genotypes for about three fifths of the roughly 700 donors, treating that subset as a discovery cohort. Every discovery cohort repertoire had been produced on one sequencing platform. Class I and class II HLA loci were covered by the typing at four-digit resolution. The number of typed donors differed by locus: about 629-640 for A, B, C, DRB1 and DQB1; roughly 510 for DQA1; 606 for DPA1; and some 430 for DPB1. Roughly 5 DR-DQ haplotypes were handled as single units for association and clustering, since linkage in the cohort was strong. Among 300 to 500 genotyped donors of the cohort, an average of approximately 220,000 unique TCR beta nucleotide sequences was sequenced per donor, of which 15% to 20% were non-productive. Results and caveats for the whole study, not just this receptor: Compared with the 666-donor mean, donors in an Asian-associated ancestry cluster had fewer N-insertions in productive TCRs, according to a later genetic analysis. Presence/absence analyses assumed roughly uniform sequencing depth across donors, an assumption that may not hold. Immune exposure information for the cohort was limited to CMV serostatus. An earlier analysis of around 600 of the donors showed that most TCR beta V segments appeared in productive rearrangements either about 87% or about 30% of the time, which broadly matched IMGT annotations. A later analysis reported that several top co-occurrence clusters appeared linked to parvovirus B19, influenza, CMV and Epstein-Barr virus. At a false discovery rate of 0.05, a later analysis linked fewer than 20,000 TCR beta sequences to specific HLA alleles. The 87-base-pair reads could not distinguish some IMGT-functional V segments, including TRBV6-2 and TRBV6-3, so those segments were excluded. In a later analysis, HLA-associated TCR beta chains were found to be more clonally expanded and to have lower generation probabilities than equally common non-associated chains. The cohort was sequenced for TCR beta chains only, and without alpha or paired-chain data the features that could be detected were limited. While some public TCRs were present in many individuals, most TCR sequences turned up only very rarely across donors. Because counts were too low, seventeen rarely observed V segments, including chromosome 9 orphons, were left out of the earlier analysis of 587 of the donors. A later analysis found that most CMV-associated TCR beta chains appeared HLA-restricted, with HLA associations seemingly driven largely by CMV exposure. A further reported finding was that TCR beta sequences accurately predicted the HLA-A and HLA-B alleles for most subjects in the first cohort. Three of the identified cytomegalovirus-associated TCR beta chains were confirmed in vitro to be specific for cytomegalovirus antigens. It was suggested by the authors that the approach could potentially be generalized to other disease states and immunological phenotypes. Correlated functional status among segregating V segments might reflect linkage disequilibrium, but an unknown experimental factor could not be ruled out. In the study, some 160 TCR beta chains were listed as associated with cytomegalovirus. A later analysis found that TCR association rates varied across HLA loci, with DRB1 alleles showing the most associated TCRs and HLA-C alleles the fewest. The classifier was reported to diagnose cytomegalovirus status with high specificity and sensitivity in both the original cohort and the validation cohort. In a later genetic analysis, a missense DCLRE1C variant was associated with V-gene and J-gene trimming of TCR beta chains, and the association was replicated in an independent cohort. A cluster of highly shared sequence variants was judged likely to represent a technical artifact of the sequencing pipeline. When HLA alleles, especially DR and DQ, strongly co-occurred, TCR associations were difficult to assign to individual alleles. Because HLA typing was unavailable for some donors at each locus, only the typed subset was used in association tests.

The method behind the library was the immunoSEQ multiplex PCR assay. For the multiplex PCR, a mixture combining 60 forward primers for TCR Vbeta segments and 13 reverse primers for TCR Jbeta segments was used. The CDR3 region of rearranged TCR beta genes was amplified from genomic DNA by a multiplex PCR assay. The amplified TCR beta libraries were sequenced on the Illumina HiSeq System as 87-base-pair reads. In the authors' own workflow: In a later analysis, some 80 million unique TCR beta chains were counted across the roughly 670 repertoires, and approximately 9.9 million of these chains were shared by at least two donors. Raw reads were error-corrected and collapsed into unique sequences by a nearest-neighbor algorithm in which closely related sequences were merged to remove PCR and sequencing errors. CDR3 sequences were aligned to IMGT reference sequences to assign V, D and J gene segments. For a sequence to be retained, a match of at least six nucleotides to both a V gene segment and a J gene segment was required. Rearrangements were classified as productive when the CDR3 lacked stop codons and remained in frame with V and J, and all other rearrangements were classified as non-productive. CDR3 was defined by IMGT convention, running from the second conserved V-encoded cysteine to the conserved J-encoded phenylalanine. In an earlier analysis of more than 550 of the donors, sequences lacking an unambiguous match to a single V gene segment were excluded. In an earlier analysis of more than 500 of the donors, a V segment was called functional when productive rearrangements were above 56.7%, and segregating when the standard deviation between donors exceeded 5%. A statistical classification framework was built to diagnose cytomegalovirus status from the catalog of TCR beta chain sequences. V and J gene assignment, in a later analysis, came from comparing TCR nucleotide sequences with IMGT/GENE-DB human TR gene sequences. A later analysis assigned CDR3 sequences and most-parsimonious VDJ recombination scenarios with the TCRdist pipeline. In a later analysis, each TCR beta chain was defined by its CDR3 amino acid sequence together with its V-gene family, and reads lacking a unique V-gene family were excluded. A later analysis removed 500 to 650 highly shared, low-generation-probability nucleotide sequences to deal with suspected cross-contamination and a sequencing artifact. For each public chain, a later analysis derived a clonal expansion index from normalized ranks of inferred template counts within each repertoire. A later analysis computed generation probabilities with a VDJ recombination model fitted to out-of-frame rearrangements, and checked the results against IGoR. A later analysis scored TCR-TCR, TCR-HLA and TCR-CMV co-occurrence with hypergeometric tests, applying a repertoire-size bias correction to TCR pairs. A later analysis estimated false discovery rates by permuting HLA or CMV assignments 20 times. In a later analysis, co-occurring TCRs were grouped using DBSCAN, with TCRdist sequence similarity added in when clustering inside HLA-allele-positive subsets. Co-occurrence clustering excluded repertoires with fewer than 30,000 or more than 120,000 public chains, plus five with anomalous nucleotide sharing. TCRdb stores this immuneACCESS table with in-frame sequences only. Part of the clones is absent; in the studies checked, under half of the shortfall reflects unresolved V genes, and no reason is known for the rest. That table is the source of V, J and clone size, and D and trimming were worked out from the DNA. Here the sample has 50,000 to 80,000 clones; roughly 80% occur a single time. The ten top clones hold roughly 5% of the sample.

The cohort was made up of 500 to 850 healthy bone marrow donors. Cohort members were all nominally healthy when sampled, although unrecorded immune exposures were likely present. The donor tested CMV seropositive, placing the donor among the 250 to 350 seropositive members of the cohort. A peripheral blood sample was provided by each donor, and peripheral blood mononuclear cells were used for TCR beta sequencing. The Qiagen DNeasy Blood Extraction Kit was used to extract genomic DNA from the blood cell samples. Spanning cysteine to phenylalanine, the CDR3 consists of 14 amino acids. Only the CDR3 region is kept as DNA, spanning 42 bases read in frame from base 1. The V end loses 0 bases and the J end loses 1 base, and a stretch of 7 bases separates them. The germline V gene sets CDR1 to SGDLS and CDR2 to YYNGEE.

Sequenced: PBMCs. The origin of this receptor is a male donor in good health and CMV-seropositive. The sequence is built from TRBV9 and TRBJ1-1, with no D gene named confidently. The CDR3 protein sequence reads: CASSVEAGNTEAFF. The nucleotide sequence reads TGTGCCAGCAGCGTAGAGGCAGGGAACACTGAAGCTTTCTTT.